The 14 T cell receptor beta chains listed next were all sequenced from one sample in a study of blood T cell repertoires in COVID-19. Profiled with immunoSEQ multiplex PCR; TCRdb holds only in-frame clones, not every one. In the table there are under 300,000 clones, about 87% of which are singletons. What was sequenced was PBMCs or T cells enriched from blood (not recorded which). The source is a woman aged 45-60 years who had recovered from COVID-19.

The chain is built from TRBV7-9 and TRBJ1-2, with a tentative D call TRBD1 (6 bases). CDR1 and CDR2 (germline): SEHNR, FQNEAQ (reference sequence). CDR3 length: 16 amino acids. Trimming shortened V by 5 bases and J by 4 bases, and 20 bases separated the two germline ends. The CDR3 loop is CASSPLTPQGIYGYTF. The DNA for the CDR3 is TGTGCCAGCAGCCCACTCACCCCCCAGGGGATCTATGGCTACACCTTC. The variable domain in full, with the rest retrieved from reference TRBV7-9 and TRBJ1-2, is DTGVSQNPRHKITKRGQNVTFRCDPISEHNRLYWYRQTLGQGPEFLTYFQNEAQLEKSRLLSDRFSAERPKGSFSTLEIQRTEQGDSAMYLCASSPLTPQGIYGYTFGSGTRLTVV.

This clone was seen more than once but under ten times. V gene TRBV18 combines with J gene TRBJ2-1, with 12 bases fitting TRBD2. Germline values: CDR1 KGHSH, CDR2 LQKENI. There are 14 residues in the CDR3. Trimming cost V 3 bases and J 15 bases; bases outside gene matches: 9. Here the CDR3 reads CASSPETSGSPGFF. The CDR3 DNA sequence: TGTGCCAGCTCACCCGAGACTAGCGGGAGCCCCGGGTTCTTC.

CDR3 loop: CASKGDSGNTIYF. The CDR3 DNA reads TGTGCCAGCAAGGGGGACTCTGGAAACACCATATATTTT. J is TRBJ1-3 and V is TRBV2; possibly TRBD1 for D (6 bases). CDR1 is SNHLY, CDR2 FYNNEI, per germline. CDR3 size: 13 residues. V shed 7 bases and J shed 0 bases, with 7 bases lying between them.

The chain has TRBV28 and TRBJ2-7; 12 bases fit TRBD1. Trimming removed 6 bases from V and 5 bases from J; junction bases left unmatched: 8. CDR3 length equals 15 residues. CDR1 and CDR2 (germline): MDHEN, SYDVKM. DNA for the CDR3: TGTGCCAGCAGCACTCCGGGACAGGGGGCCCACGAGCAGTACTTC. This sequence encodes CASSTPGQGAHEQYF.

The chain recombines TRBV5-4 with TRBJ2-1, with TRBD2 as a possible D gene (5 bases). The CDR3 has 16 amino acids. Trimming took off 5 bases at V and 2 bases at J, with 17 bases between the two ends. Germline V gene data show CDR1 as SGHNT and CDR2 as YYREEE (reference sequence). The CDR3 protein is CASSDYSFSPYNEQFF. CDR3 nucleotides: TGTGCCAGCAGTGACTACTCCTTTTCTCCCTACAATGAGCAGTTCTTC.

The chain combines TRBV2 with TRBJ1-5, with TRBD1 matching 7 bases. There are 15 residues in the CDR3. Per germline, CDR1 SNHLY and CDR2 FYNNEI. J was trimmed by 0 bases and V by 6 bases; bases with no gene match: 5. This chain's CDR3 is CASRGQIHSNQPQHF. In DNA form, the CDR3 reads TGTGCCAGCAGGGGACAGATACATAGCAATCAGCCCCAGCATTTT.

CDR3: CASSTLVWREGITGELFF. The CDR3 DNA sequence: TGTGCCAGCAGTACGTTAGTCTGGCGGGAGGGGATCACCGGGGAGCTGTTTTTT. The V call is TRBV27, the J call TRBJ2-2; 9 bases are shared with TRBD2. Germline V gives CDR1 MNHEY, CDR2 SMNVEV (reference sequence). The CDR3 covers 18 residues. J gave up 4 bases and V 5 bases, and 14 bases lay outside the gene matches.

V gene TRBV3-1 (or the pseudogene TRBV3-2) combines with J gene TRBJ2-3, with 9 bases aligning to TRBD2. Germline loops: CDR1 LGHDT, CDR2 YNNKEL (reference sequence). This CDR3 contains 17 residues. V lost 1 base, J lost 2 bases, and 7 bases stayed unmatched. The CDR3: CASSQGGSGRNTDTQYF. CDR3 in DNA: TGTGCCAGCAGCCAAGGTGGTAGCGGGAGAAACACAGATACGCAGTATTTT.

V and J are TRBV27 and TRBJ2-3; possibly TRBD1 for D (6 bases). Germline V gives CDR1 MNHEY, CDR2 SMNVEV (reference sequence). This CDR3 region has 15 residues. Trimming left V 5 bases short and J 3 bases short, with 15 bases between. CDR3 sequence (DNA): TGTGCCAGCAGTCGATATCTACAGGGTACAGATACGCAGTATTTT. Translation: CASSRYLQGTDTQYF.

The chain combines TRBV28 with TRBJ1-2; 8 positions agree with TRBD1. V lost 5 bases to trimming and J lost 2 bases; unmatched junction nucleotides: 4. Germline CDR1 MDHEN, CDR2 SYDVKM. This CDR3 comprises 14 residues. The CDR3 region has the DNA TGTGCCAGCAGTGAAGACAGGGGCAACTATGGCTACACCTTC. As protein: CASSEDRGNYGYTF.

The rearrangement uses TRBV19 and TRBJ2-3, with D unresolved. V lost 1 base and J lost 4, with 6 bases in between. CDR3 size: 13 residues. Germline V gene data show CDR1 as LNHDA and CDR2 as SQIVND (reference sequence). CDR3 in amino acids: CASSIAISDTQYF. The CDR3 nucleotides are TGTGCCAGTAGTATAGCTATCTCAGATACGCAGTATTTT. The full variable domain, rest sourced from reference TRBV19 and TRBJ2-3, is DGGITQSPKYLFRKEGQNVTLSCEQNLNHDAMYWYRQDPGQGLRLIYYSQIVNDFQKGDIAEGYSVSREKKESFPLTVTSAQKNPTAFYLCASSIAISDTQYFGPGTRLTVL.

The chain has TRBV10-3 and TRBJ2-1; D gene unclear. This CDR3 contains 14 residues. Germline CDR1 reads ENHRY; CDR2 reads SYGVKD. Trimming stripped 4 bases from V and 4 bases from J, with 11 bases between. In DNA form, the CDR3 reads TGTGCCATCAGTGTTAACGCAGGTTACAATGAGCAGTTCTTC. Translating it yields CAISVNAGYNEQFF.

The genes are TRBV5-1 and TRBJ1-1, with D possibly being TRBD1 (5 bases). V lost 2 bases, J lost 2 bases, and 10 bases lay in between. This CDR3 comprises 14 residues. CDR1 and CDR2 (germline): SGHRS, YFSETQ. CDR3 sequence: CASSLPDRNTEAFF. The DNA of the CDR3 is TGCGCCAGCAGCTTACCCGACAGAAACACTGAAGCTTTCTTT.

The V and J genes are TRBV28 and TRBJ2-7, with 9 bases lining up with TRBD1. The J segment lost 6 bases and the V segment lost 7 bases, leaving 13 bases of the junction unmatched. Germline-derived CDR1 and CDR2 are MDHEN and SYDVKM. The CDR3 has 15 residues. CDR3 in amino acids: CASIGQGTGSGEQYF. As DNA, the CDR3 is TGTGCCAGCATCGGACAAGGGACAGGGAGCGGCGAGCAGTACTTC.